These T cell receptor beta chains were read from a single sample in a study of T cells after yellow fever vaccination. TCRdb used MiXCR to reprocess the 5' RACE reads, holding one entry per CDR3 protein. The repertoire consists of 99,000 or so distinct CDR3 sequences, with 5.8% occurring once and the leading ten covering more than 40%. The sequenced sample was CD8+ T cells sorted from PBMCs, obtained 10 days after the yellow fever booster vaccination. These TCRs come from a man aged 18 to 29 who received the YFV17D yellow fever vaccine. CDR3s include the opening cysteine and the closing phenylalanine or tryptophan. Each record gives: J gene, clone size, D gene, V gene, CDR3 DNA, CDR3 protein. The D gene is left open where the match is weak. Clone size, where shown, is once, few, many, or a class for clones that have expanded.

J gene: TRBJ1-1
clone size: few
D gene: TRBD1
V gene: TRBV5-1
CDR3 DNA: TGCGCCAGCATGCGGGGGGACAGCCTAATGAACACTGAAGCTTTCTTT
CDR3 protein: CASMRGDSLMNTEAFF

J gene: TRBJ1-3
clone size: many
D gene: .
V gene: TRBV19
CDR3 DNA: TGTGCCAGTAGTGCGAGGTCGTCGGACACCATATATTTT
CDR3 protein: CASSARSSDTIYF

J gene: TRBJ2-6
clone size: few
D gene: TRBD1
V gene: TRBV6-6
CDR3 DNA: TGTGCCAGCAGTTACTCGAAACAGGGGGCGCAGGCTGGGGCCAACGTCCTGACTTTC
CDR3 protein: CASSYSKQGAQAGANVLTF

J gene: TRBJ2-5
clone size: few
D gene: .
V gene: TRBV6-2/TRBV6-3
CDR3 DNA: TGTGCCAGCACCCCCCACCCACTATGGGACATCGCTCAAGAGACCCAGTACTTC
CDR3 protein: CASTPHPLWDIAQETQYF

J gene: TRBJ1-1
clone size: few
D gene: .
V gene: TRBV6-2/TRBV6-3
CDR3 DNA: TGTGCCAGCAGTTACTCGCTTGCCGCGGATGAAGCTTTCTTT
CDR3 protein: CASSYSLAADEAFF

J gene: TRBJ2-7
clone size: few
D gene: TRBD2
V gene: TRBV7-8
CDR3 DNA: TGTGCCAGCAGCTTACGGGCTAGCGGTACCTACGAGCAGTACTTC
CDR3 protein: CASSLRASGTYEQYF

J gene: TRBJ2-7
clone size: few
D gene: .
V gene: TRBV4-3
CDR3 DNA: TGCGCCAGCAGCCAACAAGGCAGGGATTGGGACGAGCAGTACTTC
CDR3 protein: CASSQQGRDWDEQYF

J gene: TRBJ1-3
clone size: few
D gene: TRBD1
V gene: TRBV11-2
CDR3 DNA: TGTGCCAGCAGCTTAGTTCCGGGACAGGGGGCATCTGGAAACACCATATATTTT
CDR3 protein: CASSLVPGQGASGNTIYF

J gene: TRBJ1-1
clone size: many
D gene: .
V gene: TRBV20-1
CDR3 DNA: TGCAGTGCTAGAGATTGGGCAGTTCTAAACACTGAAGCTTTCTTT
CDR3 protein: CSARDWAVLNTEAFF

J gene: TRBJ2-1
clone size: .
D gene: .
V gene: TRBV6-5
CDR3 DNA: TGTGCCAGCAGTCCGGGGGACGGGATCTACAATGAGCAGTTCTTC
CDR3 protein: CASSPGDGIYNEQFF

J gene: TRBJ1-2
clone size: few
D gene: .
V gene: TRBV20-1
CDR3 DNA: TGCAGTGCTAGAGTTAGAGGGACTAACTATGGCTACACCTTC
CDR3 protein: CSARVRGTNYGYTF

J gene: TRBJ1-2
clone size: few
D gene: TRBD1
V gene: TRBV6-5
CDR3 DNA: TGTGCCAGCAGTCCTTTCCAGGGGGCGCGTGGCTACACCTTC
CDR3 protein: CASSPFQGARGYTF

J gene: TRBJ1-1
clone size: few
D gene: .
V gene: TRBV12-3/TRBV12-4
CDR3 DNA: TGTGCCAGCAGTGAAATTGGGACTGAAGCTTTCTTT
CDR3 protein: CASSEIGTEAFF

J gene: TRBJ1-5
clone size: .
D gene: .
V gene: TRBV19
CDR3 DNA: TGTGCCAGTAGGAGGCCAGGTTCTAATAGCAATCAGCCCCAGCATTTT
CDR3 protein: CASRRPGSNSNQPQHF

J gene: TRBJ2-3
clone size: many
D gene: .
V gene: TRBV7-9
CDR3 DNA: TGTGCCAGCAGCCCTACAGATACGCAGTATTTT
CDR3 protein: CASSPTDTQYF

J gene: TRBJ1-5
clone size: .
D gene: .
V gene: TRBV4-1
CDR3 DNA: TGCGCCAGCAGCACAGAGATGGGTTTTCAGCCCCAGCATTTT
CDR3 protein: CASSTEMGFQPQHF

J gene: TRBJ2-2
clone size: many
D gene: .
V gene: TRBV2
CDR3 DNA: TGTGCCAGACGAGAGGTGGGGACCGGGGAGCTGTTTTTT
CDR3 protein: CARREVGTGELFF

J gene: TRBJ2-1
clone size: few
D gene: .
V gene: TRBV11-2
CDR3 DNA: TGTGCCAGCAGCTTAGGGCGCAGGGGTATGTCCTACAATGAGCAGTTCTTC
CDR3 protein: CASSLGRRGMSYNEQFF

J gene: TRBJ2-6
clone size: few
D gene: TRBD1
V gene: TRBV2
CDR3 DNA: TGTGCCAGCGGGGATGACAGGGATACTGGGGCCAACGTCCTGACTTTC
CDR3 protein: CASGDDRDTGANVLTF

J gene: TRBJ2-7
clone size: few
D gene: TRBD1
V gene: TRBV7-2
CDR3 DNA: TGCGCCAGCAGTTCTGGCAGGGGGCCAGATTACGAGCAGTACTTC
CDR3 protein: CASSSGRGPDYEQYF

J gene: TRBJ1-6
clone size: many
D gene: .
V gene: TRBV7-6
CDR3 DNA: TGTGCCAGCAGCTTAAATCCGGATCCCGATTCACCCCTCCACTTT
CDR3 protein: CASSLNPDPDSPLHF

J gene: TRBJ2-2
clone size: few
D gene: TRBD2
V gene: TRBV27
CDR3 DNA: TGTGCCACCGGGGGGACCGGGGAGCTGTTTTTT
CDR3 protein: CATGGTGELFF

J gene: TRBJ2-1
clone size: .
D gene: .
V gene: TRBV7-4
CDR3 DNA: TGTGCCAGCAGACCAGAGTACAATGAGCAGTTCTTC
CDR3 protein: CASRPEYNEQFF

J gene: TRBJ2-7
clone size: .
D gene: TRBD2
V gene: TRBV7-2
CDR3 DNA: TGTGCCAGCAGCTGGCGACCGGGTGGTAGCGGGGACCCCTACGAGCAGTACTTC
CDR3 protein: CASSWRPGGSGDPYEQYF

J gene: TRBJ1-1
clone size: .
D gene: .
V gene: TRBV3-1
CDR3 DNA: TGTGCCAGCAGCCAAGAACAGGAGAACACTGAAGCTTTCTTT
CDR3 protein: CASSQEQENTEAFF

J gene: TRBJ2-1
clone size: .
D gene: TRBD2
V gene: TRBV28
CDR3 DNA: TGTGCCAGCAGTCTGTTCGGACTAGCGGAAATCTCCTACAATGAGCAGTTCTTC
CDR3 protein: CASSLFGLAEISYNEQFF

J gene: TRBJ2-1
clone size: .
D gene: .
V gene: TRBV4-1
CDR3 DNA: TGCGCCAGCAGCCCCCGGGCCCATTATGAGCAGTTCTTC
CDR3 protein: CASSPRAHYEQFF

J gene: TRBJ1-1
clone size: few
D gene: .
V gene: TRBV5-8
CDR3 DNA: TGTGCCAGCATCCAAAGGAACAGGGCCGACACTGAAGCTTTCTTT
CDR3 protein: CASIQRNRADTEAFF

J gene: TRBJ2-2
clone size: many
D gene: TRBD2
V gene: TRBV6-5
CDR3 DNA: TGTGCCAGCAGACCGACTAGCGGGGGGGCTAACGGGGAGCTGTTTTTT
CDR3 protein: CASRPTSGGANGELFF

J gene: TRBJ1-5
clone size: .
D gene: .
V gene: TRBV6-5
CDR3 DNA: TGTGCCAGCAGTAGGTACGGGAGCAATCAGCCCCAGCATTTT
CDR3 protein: CASSRYGSNQPQHF

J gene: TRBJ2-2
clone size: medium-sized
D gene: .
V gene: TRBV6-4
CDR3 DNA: TGTGCCAGCAGTGAAGGGGACACCGGGGAGCTGTTTTTT
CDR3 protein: CASSEGDTGELFF

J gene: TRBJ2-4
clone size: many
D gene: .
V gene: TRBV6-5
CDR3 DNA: TGTGCCAGCAGTTACGGGCCTCAAAACATTCAGTACTTC
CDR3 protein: CASSYGPQNIQYF

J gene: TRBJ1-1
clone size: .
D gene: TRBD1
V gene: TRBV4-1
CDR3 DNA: TGCGCCAGCAGCCAGAGACAGGGGGATTTGGCTTTCTTT
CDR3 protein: CASSQRQGDLAFF

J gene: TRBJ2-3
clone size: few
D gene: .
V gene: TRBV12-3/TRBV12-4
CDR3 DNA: TGTGCCAGCAGTTTAGCTACCCATCCAGATACGCAGTATTTT
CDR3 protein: CASSLATHPDTQYF

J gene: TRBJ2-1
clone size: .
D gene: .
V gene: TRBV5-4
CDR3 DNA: TGTGCCAGCAGCTTGAGCCTAGAAGCCTACAATGAGCAGTTCTTC
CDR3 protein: CASSLSLEAYNEQFF

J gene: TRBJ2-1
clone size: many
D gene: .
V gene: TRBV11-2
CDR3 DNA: TGTGCCAGCAGCTGGGTCGGGGCCGAGAACAATGAGCAGTTCTTC
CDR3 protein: CASSWVGAENNEQFF

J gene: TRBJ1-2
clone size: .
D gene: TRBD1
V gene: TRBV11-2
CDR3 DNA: TGTGCCAGCAGGCCCGGGGGACAGGCCTATGGCTACACCTTC
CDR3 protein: CASRPGGQAYGYTF

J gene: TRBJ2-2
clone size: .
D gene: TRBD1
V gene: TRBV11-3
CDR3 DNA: TGTGCCAGCAGCCCCTCCGGACAGGGGCTGGGCGGGGAGCTGTTTTTT
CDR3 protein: CASSPSGQGLGGELFF

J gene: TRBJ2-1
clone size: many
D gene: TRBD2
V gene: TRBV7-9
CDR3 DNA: TGTGCCAGCTCGGCTAGCGGGGGGCCCGAATACAATGAGCAGTTCTTC
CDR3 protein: CASSASGGPEYNEQFF

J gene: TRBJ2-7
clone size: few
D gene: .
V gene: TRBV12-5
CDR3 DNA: TGTGCTAGTGGTTTGGGGAACCCACGGGGCTACGAGCAGTACTTC
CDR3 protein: CASGLGNPRGYEQYF

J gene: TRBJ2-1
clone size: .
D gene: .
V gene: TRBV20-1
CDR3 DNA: TGCAGTGCCACAACTATTAAGGGCTACAATGAGCAGTTCTTC
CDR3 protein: CSATTIKGYNEQFF

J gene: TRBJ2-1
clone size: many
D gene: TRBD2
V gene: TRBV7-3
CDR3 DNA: TGTGCCAGCAGCGTATCCGGGACTAGCGGGGGGCCAGGGGAGAATGAGCAGTTCTTC
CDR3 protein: CASSVSGTSGGPGENEQFF

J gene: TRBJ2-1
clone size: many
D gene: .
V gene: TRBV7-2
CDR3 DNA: TGTGCCAGCAGCCCTGGGGGTAGCTCCTACAATGAGCAGTTCTTC
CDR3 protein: CASSPGGSSYNEQFF

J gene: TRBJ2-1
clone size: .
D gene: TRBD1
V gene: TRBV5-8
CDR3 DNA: TGTGCCAGCAGCTACGGGACAGGGGTTGGTTTTGAGCAGTTCTTC
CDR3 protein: CASSYGTGVGFEQFF

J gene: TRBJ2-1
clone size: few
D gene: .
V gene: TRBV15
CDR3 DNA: TGTGCCACCAGCGTACTGAATAGGGGCTCGGGCAATGAGCAGTTCTTC
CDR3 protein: CATSVLNRGSGNEQFF

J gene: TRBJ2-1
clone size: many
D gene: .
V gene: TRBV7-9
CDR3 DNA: TGTGCCAGCAGCTTTGGCGTCAATGAGCAGTTCTTC
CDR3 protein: CASSFGVNEQFF

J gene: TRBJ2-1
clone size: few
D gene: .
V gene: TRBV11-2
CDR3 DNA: TGTGCCAGCAGCCCCCGGTGGCAGGGGATCGACAATGAGCAGTTCTTC
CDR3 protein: CASSPRWQGIDNEQFF

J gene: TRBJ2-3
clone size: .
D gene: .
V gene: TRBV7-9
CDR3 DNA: TGTGCCAGCTCGGGGGTAGCAGATACGCAGTATTTT
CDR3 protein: CASSGVADTQYF

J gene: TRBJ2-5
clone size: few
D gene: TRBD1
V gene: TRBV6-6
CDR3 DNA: TGTGCCAGCAGTTTATACCAGGGGGAAGAGACCCAGTACTTC
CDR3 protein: CASSLYQGEETQYF

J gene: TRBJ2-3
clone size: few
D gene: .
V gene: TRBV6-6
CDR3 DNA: TGTGCCAGCATCCTAAACCCGTTTGGCGGGGGCGTTACAGATACGCAGTATTTT
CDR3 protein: CASILNPFGGGVTDTQYF

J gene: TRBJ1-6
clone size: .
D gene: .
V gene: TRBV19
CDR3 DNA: TGTGCCACCGCCGCGGGGGAACACTCCTATAATTCACCCCTCCACTTT
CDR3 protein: CATAAGEHSYNSPLHF

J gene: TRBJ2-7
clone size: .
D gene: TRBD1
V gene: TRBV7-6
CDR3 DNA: TGTGCCAGCAGCCCCACAGGGGGAGATCCCTACGAGCAGTACTTC
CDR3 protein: CASSPTGGDPYEQYF

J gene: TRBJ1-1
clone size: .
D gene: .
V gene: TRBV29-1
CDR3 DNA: TGCAGCGTCACACAGGGAAGCACTGAAGCTTTCTTT
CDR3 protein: CSVTQGSTEAFF

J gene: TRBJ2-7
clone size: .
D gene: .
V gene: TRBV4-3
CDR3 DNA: TGCGCCAGCAGCCGGACCAGACTAACCAACTCCCTCGAGCAGTACTTC
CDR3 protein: CASSRTRLTNSLEQYF

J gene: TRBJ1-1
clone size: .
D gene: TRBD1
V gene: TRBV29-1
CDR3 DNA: TGCAGCGTTGAAGTCAAAGGGGGACAGGGGATCCTTGAAGCTTTCTTT
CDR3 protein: CSVEVKGGQGILEAFF

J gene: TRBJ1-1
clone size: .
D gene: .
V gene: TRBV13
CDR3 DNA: TGTGCCAGCAGCAAGGTGAACACTGAAGCTTTCTTT
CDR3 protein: CASSKVNTEAFF

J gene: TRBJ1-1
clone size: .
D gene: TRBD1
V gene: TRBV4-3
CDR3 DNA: TGCGCCAGCAGCCAGACAGGGGGCTACACTGAAGCTTTCTTT
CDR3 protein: CASSQTGGYTEAFF

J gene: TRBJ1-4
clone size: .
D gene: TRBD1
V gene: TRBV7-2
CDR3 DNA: TGTGCCAGCAGCTTACCTCGGGACAGGGGAGAAGAGGAAAAACTGTTTTTT
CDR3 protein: CASSLPRDRGEEEKLFF

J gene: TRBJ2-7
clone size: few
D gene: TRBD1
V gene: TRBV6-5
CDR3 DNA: TGTGCCAGCAGTTACTCGACTTCGGGACAGAACTACGAGCAGTACTTC
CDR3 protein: CASSYSTSGQNYEQYF